The present TCR beta chain was sequenced within a study of OX40 agonist ivuxolimab in advanced cancers. Findings and limits, study-wide: Nonresponders, in some cases, also had low normalized T-cell clonal expansion. Expanded clones were, on average, more numerous among CD8+ T cells than CD4+.

Clones were sequenced by immunoSEQ multiplex PCR, and TCRdb holds only the in-frame ones, with some missing. The sample includes approximately 66,000 clones, 85% to 90% of them seen just once. In germline, CDR1 is SGHNT, CDR2 YYREEE (reference sequence). There are 15 residues in the CDR3. Trimming removed 0 bases from V and 3 bases from J, with 10 bases in between. As concerns this clone: Its antigen is currently unknown.

The receptor was derived from an adult with an advanced solid tumor such as melanoma, head and neck, liver or kidney cancer. This sample comprised CD4+ or CD8+ T cells sorted from blood, obtained in a trial of the OX40 agonist ivuxolimab. This rearrangement joins TRBV5-4 to TRBJ2-1, with D possibly matching TRBD1 (5 bases). The CDR3 nucleotides are TGTGCCAGCAGCTTGGAGGCAGGGAACTACAATGAGCAGTTCTTC. Translation gives CASSLEAGNYNEQFF.